The 4 T cell receptor beta chains presented below share a single source sample, sequenced in a study of vaccination and CD4 T cells after COVID-19 (dated by TCRdb to between 2021 and 2024). No cognate antigen is known for these TCRs. In light of the paper, this sample's treatment or condition label describes: approximately nine-day PBMC culture with coronavirus spike peptide pools or control peptides (ViraFEST assay). Libraries were built with PCR. The data were produced on an Illumina iSeq 100. At the Johns Hopkins FTIC core, DNA from the cultured CD4+ T cells underwent TCR sequencing with the Oncomine TCR Beta short-read assay. Using fastp at Q25 and MiXCR, TCRdb reprocessed the public reads and kept productive beta chains. Every entry covers one CDR3 protein and lists the most common genes and DNA from its rows. A total of approximately 21,000 distinct CDR3 sequences appear in this sample, 26% of them only once. The leading ten clones occupy 9.5% to 13% of the sample.

Specimen: cultured CD4+ T cells from blood. The source is a human donor with COVID-19.

This chain joins TRBV2 and TRBJ2-5, with D hard to call. Trimming stripped 6 bases from V and 0 bases from J, with 2 bases between. The CDR3 extends over 11 amino acids. Germline-derived CDR1 and CDR2 are SNHLY and FYNNEI. The CDR3 spells CASRNQETQYF. In DNA, the CDR3 is TGTGCCAGCAGGAACCAAGAGACCCAGTACTTC.

This clonotype was recorded once. V gene TRBV5-1 combines with J gene TRBJ1-1; 7 bases agree with TRBD1. Losses at the gene ends were 1 base for V and 4 bases for J; bases not matched to a gene: 4. Germline V gives CDR1 SGHRS, CDR2 YFSETQ. The CDR3 has 14 residues. The CDR3 is CASSLNPGGTEAFF. In DNA form, the CDR3 reads TGCGCCAGCAGCTTGAATCCAGGGGGCACTGAAGCTTTCTTT.

This clonotype was observed a handful of times. The rearrangement joins TRBV7-6 to TRBJ1-3; D possibly corresponds to TRBD1 (5 bases). V was trimmed by 0 bases and J by 0 bases, leaving 9 bases between them. The CDR3 loop spans 16 amino acids. CDR1 is SGHVS, CDR2 FNYEAQ, per germline. The chain's CDR3 is CASSLAAGDSGNTIYF. For the CDR3, the DNA is TGTGCCAGCAGCTTAGCGGCGGGGGACTCTGGAAACACCATATATTTT.

This clonotype showed up just a few times. This chain links TRBV6-5 with TRBJ1-2; tentative D call: TRBD1 (5 bases). The germline CDR1 and CDR2 sequences are MNHEY and SVGAGI. The CDR3 consists of 13 residues. The V gene lost 4 bases and the J gene lost 8 bases, with 14 bases spanning the gap. In nucleotides, the CDR3 is TGTGCCAGCAGTTCTACAGGTAGCGGGGGCTACACCTTC. Its translation: CASSSTGSGGYTF.